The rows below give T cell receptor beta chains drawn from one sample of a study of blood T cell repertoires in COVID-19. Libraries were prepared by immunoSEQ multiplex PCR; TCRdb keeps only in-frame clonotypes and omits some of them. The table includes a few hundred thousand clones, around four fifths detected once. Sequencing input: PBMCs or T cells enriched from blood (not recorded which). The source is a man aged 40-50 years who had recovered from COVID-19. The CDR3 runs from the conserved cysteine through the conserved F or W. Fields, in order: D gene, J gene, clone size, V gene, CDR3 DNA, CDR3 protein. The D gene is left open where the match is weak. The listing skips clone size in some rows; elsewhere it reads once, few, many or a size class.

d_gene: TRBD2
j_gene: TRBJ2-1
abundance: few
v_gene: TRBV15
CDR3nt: TGTGCCACCAGCAGAGTCGCACTAGCGGGGCGCAATGAGCAGTTCTTC
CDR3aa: CATSRVALAGRNEQFF

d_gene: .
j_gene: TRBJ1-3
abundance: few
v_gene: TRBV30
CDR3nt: TGTGCCTGGAGACCCGGGTTTAGTGGAAACACCATATATTTT
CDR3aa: CAWRPGFSGNTIYF

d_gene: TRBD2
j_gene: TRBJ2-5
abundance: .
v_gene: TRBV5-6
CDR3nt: TGTGCCAGCAGCTGGGGGGGAAAGGGTGCAGAGACCCAGTACTTC
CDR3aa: CASSWGGKGAETQYF

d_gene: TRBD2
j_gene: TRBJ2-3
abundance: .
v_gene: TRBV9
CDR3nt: TGTGCCAGCAGCCCGGGAGCTAGCGGGGGCAAAGATACGCAGTATTTT
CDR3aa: CASSPGASGGKDTQYF

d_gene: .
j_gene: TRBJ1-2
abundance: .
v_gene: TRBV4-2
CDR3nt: TGTGCCAGCAGCCCAAGGGGAACCAACTATGGCTACACCTTC
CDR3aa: CASSPRGTNYGYTF

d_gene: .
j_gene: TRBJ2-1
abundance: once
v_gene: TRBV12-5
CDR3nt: TGTGCTAGTACAAAGGGAGGTCTAAGCTCCTACAATGAGCAGTTCTTC
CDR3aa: CASTKGGLSSYNEQFF

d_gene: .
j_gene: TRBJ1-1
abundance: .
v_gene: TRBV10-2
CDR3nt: TGCGCCAGCAGTGAGCCCCCCGGGTTAGGTTCAACTGAAGCTTTCTTT
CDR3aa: CASSEPPGLGSTEAFF

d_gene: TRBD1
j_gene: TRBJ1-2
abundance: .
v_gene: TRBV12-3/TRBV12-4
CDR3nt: TGTGCCAGCAGTGGGACAGGGGGCAGCGGCTACACCTTC
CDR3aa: CASSGTGGSGYTF

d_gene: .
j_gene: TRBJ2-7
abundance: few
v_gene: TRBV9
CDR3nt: TGTGCCAGCAGCCCTCGGGAGAGCGTGGGAGGTTCCTACGAGCAGTACTTC
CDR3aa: CASSPRESVGGSYEQYF

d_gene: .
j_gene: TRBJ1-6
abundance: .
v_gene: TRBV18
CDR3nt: TGTGCCAGCTCCATACGACGGAGCTCCTATAATTCACCCCTCCACTTT
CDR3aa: CASSIRRSSYNSPLHF

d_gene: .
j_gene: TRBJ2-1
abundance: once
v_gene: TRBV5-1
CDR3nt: TGCGCCAGCAGCCGAGGAACTCTTTACAATGAGCAGTTCTTC
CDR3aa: CASSRGTLYNEQFF

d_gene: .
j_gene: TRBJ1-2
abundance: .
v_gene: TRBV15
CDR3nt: TGTGCCACCAGCAGAGTTTTCGACAGTTGGGGCTACACCTTC
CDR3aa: CATSRVFDSWGYTF

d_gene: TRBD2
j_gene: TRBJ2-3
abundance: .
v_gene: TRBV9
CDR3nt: TGTGCCAGCAGCGCTAGCGGGGGTAAAGATACGCAGTATTTT
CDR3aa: CASSASGGKDTQYF

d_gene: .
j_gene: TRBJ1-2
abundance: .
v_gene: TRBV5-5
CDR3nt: TGTGCCAGCAGCTTGTTTACTTCGGATGGCTACACCTTC
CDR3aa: CASSLFTSDGYTF

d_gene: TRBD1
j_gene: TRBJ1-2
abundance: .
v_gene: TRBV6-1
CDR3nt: TGTGCCAGCAGTGAAGGACAGGGAGCTAACTATGGCTACACCTTC
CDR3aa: CASSEGQGANYGYTF

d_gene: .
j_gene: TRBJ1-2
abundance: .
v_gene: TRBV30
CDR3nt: TGTGCCTGGAGTAATGACAGGAGACTCCCCTATGGCTACACCTTC
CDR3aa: CAWSNDRRLPYGYTF

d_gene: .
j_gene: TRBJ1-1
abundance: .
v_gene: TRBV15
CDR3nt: TGTGCCACCGCGGGGACGGCTGAAGCTTTCTTT
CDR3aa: CATAGTAEAFF

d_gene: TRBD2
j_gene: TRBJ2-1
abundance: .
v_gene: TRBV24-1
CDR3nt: TGTGCCACCAGTGATTTGGGTCTAGCGGGCAAGGGTGAGCAGTTCTTC
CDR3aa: CATSDLGLAGKGEQFF

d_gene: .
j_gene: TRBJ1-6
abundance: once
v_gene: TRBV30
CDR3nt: TGTGCCTGGATTCGAAGAGGGCCAGCCTCCTATAATTCACCCCTCCACTTT
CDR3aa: CAWIRRGPASYNSPLHF

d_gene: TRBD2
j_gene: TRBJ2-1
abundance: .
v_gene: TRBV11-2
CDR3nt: TGTGCCAGCAGCTGGTTTTCTTTGACTAGCGGGGAATACAATGAGCAGTTCTTC
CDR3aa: CASSWFSLTSGEYNEQFF

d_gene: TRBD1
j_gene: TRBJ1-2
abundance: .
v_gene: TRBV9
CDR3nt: TGTGCCAGCAGCGTAGTTTCAGGGGGCGATCATGGCTACACCTTC
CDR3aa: CASSVVSGGDHGYTF

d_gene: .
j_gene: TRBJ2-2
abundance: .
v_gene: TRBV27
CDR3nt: TGTGCCAGCAGTCCCCGGAGTAGGGAGCTGTTTTTT
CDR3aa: CASSPRSRELFF

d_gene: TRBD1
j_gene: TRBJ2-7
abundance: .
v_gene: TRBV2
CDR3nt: TGTGCCAGCAGGCCAGCGGACAGGGGCTACGAGCAGTACTTC
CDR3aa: CASRPADRGYEQYF

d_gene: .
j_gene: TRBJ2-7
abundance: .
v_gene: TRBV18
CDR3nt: TGTGCCAGCTCACCACCCGGGTTTTCGGACGAGCAGTACTTC
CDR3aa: CASSPPGFSDEQYF

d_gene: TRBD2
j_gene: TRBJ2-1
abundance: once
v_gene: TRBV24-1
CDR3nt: TGTGCCACCAGTGAAGGGGGACTAGACTACAATGAGCAGTTCTTC
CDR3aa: CATSEGGLDYNEQFF

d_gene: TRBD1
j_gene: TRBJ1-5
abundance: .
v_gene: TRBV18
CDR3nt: TGTGCCAGCTCACCTACCGGGACAGGGATTCAGCCCCAGCATTTT
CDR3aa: CASSPTGTGIQPQHF

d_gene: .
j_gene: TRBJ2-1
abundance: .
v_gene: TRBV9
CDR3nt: TGTGCCAGCAGCGCCACGAGGTTAGGGGGTGAGCAGTTCTTC
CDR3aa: CASSATRLGGEQFF

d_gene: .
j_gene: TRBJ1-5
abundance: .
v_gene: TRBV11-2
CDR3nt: TGTGCCAGCAGCTTTGGAGCAGGGTTGCATCAGCCCCAGCATTTT
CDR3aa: CASSFGAGLHQPQHF

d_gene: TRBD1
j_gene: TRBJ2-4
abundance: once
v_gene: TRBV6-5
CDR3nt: TGTGCCAGCAGTTACGACAGGGGGCGCATTGGAAACATTCAGTACTTC
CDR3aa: CASSYDRGRIGNIQYF

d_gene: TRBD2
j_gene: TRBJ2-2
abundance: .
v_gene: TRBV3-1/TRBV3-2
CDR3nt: TGTGCCAGCAGCCAAGATGGACTAGCGAACACCGGGGAGCTGTTTTTT
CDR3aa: CASSQDGLANTGELFF

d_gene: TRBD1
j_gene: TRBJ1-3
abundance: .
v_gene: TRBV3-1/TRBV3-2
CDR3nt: TGTGCCAGCAGCCAAGGACAGGGGGCGCCGGGAAACACCATATATTTT
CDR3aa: CASSQGQGAPGNTIYF

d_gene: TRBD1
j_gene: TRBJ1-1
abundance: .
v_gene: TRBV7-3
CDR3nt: TGTGCCAGCAGGGCAGGGGGCTCGAACACTGAAGCTTTCTTT
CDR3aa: CASRAGGSNTEAFF

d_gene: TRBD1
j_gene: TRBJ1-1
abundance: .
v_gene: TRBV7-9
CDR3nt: TGTGCCAGCAGCCAGACAGGGGTCAAGAACACTGAAGCTTTCTTT
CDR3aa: CASSQTGVKNTEAFF

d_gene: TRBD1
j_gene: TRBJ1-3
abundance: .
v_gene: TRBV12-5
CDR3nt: TGTGCTAGTGGTCGACAGGGGAGCTCTGGAAACACCATATATTTT
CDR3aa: CASGRQGSSGNTIYF

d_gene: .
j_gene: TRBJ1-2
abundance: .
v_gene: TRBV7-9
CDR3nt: TGTGCCAGCAGCCGTCAGGGACACCCTTATGGCTACACCTTC
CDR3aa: CASSRQGHPYGYTF

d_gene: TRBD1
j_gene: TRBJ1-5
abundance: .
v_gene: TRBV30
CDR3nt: TGTGCCTGGAGTGTACAGGGGCTTGGCAATCAGCCCCAGCATTTT
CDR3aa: CAWSVQGLGNQPQHF

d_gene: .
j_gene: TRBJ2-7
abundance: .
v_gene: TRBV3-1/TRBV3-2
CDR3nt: TGTGCCAGCAGCCAAGCTGTTGAGCAGTACTTC
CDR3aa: CASSQAVEQYF

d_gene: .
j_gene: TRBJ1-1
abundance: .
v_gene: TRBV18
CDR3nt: TGTGCCAGCTCACCCGGGAGGACTGAAGCTTTCTTT
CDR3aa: CASSPGRTEAFF

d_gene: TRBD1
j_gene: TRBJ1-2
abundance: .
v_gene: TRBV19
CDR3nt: TGTGCCAGTAGTATGACGGTCGAGGGGGCACTCTATGGCTACACCTTC
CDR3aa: CASSMTVEGALYGYTF

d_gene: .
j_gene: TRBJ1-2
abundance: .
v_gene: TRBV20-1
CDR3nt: TGCAGTGCTAGCGCAGGCTATGGCTACACCTTC
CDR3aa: CSASAGYGYTF

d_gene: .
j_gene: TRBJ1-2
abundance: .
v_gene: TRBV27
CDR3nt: TGTGCCAGCAGGGCCACCTATGGCTACACCTTC
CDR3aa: CASRATYGYTF

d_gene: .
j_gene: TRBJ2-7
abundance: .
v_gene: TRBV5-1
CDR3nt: TGCGCCAGCAGCTTGGGAGACTCTCGCGAGCAGTACTTC
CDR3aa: CASSLGDSREQYF

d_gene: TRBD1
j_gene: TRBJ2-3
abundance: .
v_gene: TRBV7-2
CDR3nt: TGTGCCAGCAGCTTCAGACAGGGTGGGACAGATACGCAGTATTTT
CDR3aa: CASSFRQGGTDTQYF

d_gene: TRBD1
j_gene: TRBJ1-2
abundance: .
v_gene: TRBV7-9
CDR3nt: TGTGCCAGCAGCCCCCTCACAGGGGCCTATGGCTACACCTTC
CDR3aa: CASSPLTGAYGYTF

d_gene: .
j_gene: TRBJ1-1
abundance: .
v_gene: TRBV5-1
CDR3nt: TGCGCCAGCAGCTTGGATGTAGGGGTAGTAGCTTTCTTT
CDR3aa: CASSLDVGVVAFF

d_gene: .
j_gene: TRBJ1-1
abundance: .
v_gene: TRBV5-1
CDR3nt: TGCGCCAGCAGCTCGGACACCGTGACTGAAGCTTTCTTT
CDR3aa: CASSSDTVTEAFF